A selection of T cell receptor beta chains follows, all from one sample in a study of PD-1 blockade in classical Hodgkin lymphoma. TCRdb keeps only in-frame clones here, not all; method: immunoSEQ multiplex PCR. The repertoire includes over 50,000 clones, roughly 80% of them detected once, and about 15% sits in the top ten. Source: peripheral blood mononuclear cells (PBMCs), taken at baseline. The receptors shown here come from a human donor with classical Hodgkin lymphoma. The CDR3 runs from the conserved cysteine through the conserved F or W. A D gene is named only where the DNA matches it firmly.

j_gene: TRBJ1-3
v_gene: TRBV6-5
d_gene: .
len: 11
CDR3aa: CASSNGHTIYF

j_gene: TRBJ2-1
v_gene: TRBV6-6
d_gene: .
len: 13
CDR3aa: CASRTGFGEGIFF

j_gene: TRBJ2-5
v_gene: TRBV5-1
d_gene: .
len: 14
CDR3aa: CASSLKPLGETQYF

j_gene: TRBJ1-2
v_gene: TRBV7-9
d_gene: .
len: 13
CDR3aa: CASSTRSPMRYTF

j_gene: TRBJ1-4
v_gene: TRBV5-1
d_gene: .
len: 14
CDR3aa: CASRPASTNEKLFF

j_gene: TRBJ1-4
v_gene: TRBV5-5
d_gene: .
len: 13
CDR3aa: CASSLGAGEKLFF

j_gene: TRBJ2-2
v_gene: TRBV12-5
d_gene: TRBD2
len: 14
CDR3aa: CASYTSGSPRELFF

j_gene: TRBJ1-2
v_gene: TRBV15
d_gene: .
len: 14
CDR3aa: CATSRAGAAYGYTF

j_gene: TRBJ1-1
v_gene: TRBV19
d_gene: .
len: 13
CDR3aa: CASNMGGADRAFF

j_gene: TRBJ2-3
v_gene: TRBV9
d_gene: .
len: 14
CDR3aa: CASSVGTETDTQYF

j_gene: TRBJ1-2
v_gene: TRBV7-9
d_gene: TRBD1
len: 16
CDR3aa: CASSPPTGAYNYGYTF

j_gene: TRBJ2-1
v_gene: TRBV7-9
d_gene: .
len: 12
CDR3aa: CASSPPGNEQFF

j_gene: TRBJ1-5
v_gene: TRBV10-3
d_gene: .
len: 12
CDR3aa: CAISESDQPQHF

j_gene: TRBJ1-2
v_gene: TRBV7-8
d_gene: .
len: 13
CDR3aa: CASSSRDNYGYTF

j_gene: TRBJ1-5
v_gene: TRBV10-3
d_gene: TRBD1
len: 15
CDR3aa: CAISESTGMGQPQHF

j_gene: TRBJ1-1
v_gene: TRBV4-3
d_gene: .
len: 17
CDR3aa: CASSQDRMGRRHTEAFF

j_gene: TRBJ1-2
v_gene: TRBV19
d_gene: .
len: 14
CDR3aa: CASSYDTVTYGYTF

j_gene: TRBJ2-3
v_gene: TRBV5-4
d_gene: .
len: 15
CDR3aa: CASSFRRERTDTQYF

j_gene: TRBJ2-3
v_gene: TRBV6-6
d_gene: TRBD2
len: 13
CDR3aa: CAHRLAGEDTQYF

j_gene: TRBJ1-2
v_gene: TRBV5-6
d_gene: .
len: 14
CDR3aa: CASSLVGVLNGYTF

j_gene: TRBJ2-5
v_gene: TRBV11-3
d_gene: .
len: 15
CDR3aa: CASSFESGRIETQYF

j_gene: TRBJ1-5
v_gene: TRBV7-2
d_gene: TRBD1
len: 15
CDR3aa: CASSLDRTGYQPQHF

j_gene: TRBJ2-2
v_gene: TRBV30
d_gene: .
len: 13
CDR3aa: CAWSPPSAGELFF

j_gene: TRBJ1-1
v_gene: TRBV5-1
d_gene: .
len: 18
CDR3aa: CASSLYSAGAEWGTEAFF

j_gene: TRBJ2-6
v_gene: TRBV30
d_gene: .
len: 15
CDR3aa: CAWSVTATGANVLTF

j_gene: TRBJ1-2
v_gene: TRBV30
d_gene: TRBD1
len: 13
CDR3aa: CAWRPTGIYGYTF

j_gene: TRBJ1-6
v_gene: TRBV10-3
d_gene: .
len: 14
CDR3aa: CAISEVSKFSPLHF

j_gene: TRBJ2-1
v_gene: TRBV29-1
d_gene: .
len: 13
CDR3aa: CSVRDTTYNEQFF

j_gene: TRBJ2-1
v_gene: TRBV9
d_gene: TRBD2
len: 16
CDR3aa: CASSVGTSGRYNEQFF

j_gene: TRBJ2-1
v_gene: TRBV11-1
d_gene: TRBD2
len: 16
CDR3aa: CASSFGGSAGYNEQFF

j_gene: TRBJ2-1
v_gene: TRBV11-2
d_gene: TRBD1
len: 13
CDR3aa: CASRGTVYNEQFF

j_gene: TRBJ1-1
v_gene: TRBV18
d_gene: .
len: 16
CDR3aa: CASSPPDRFEGTEAFF

j_gene: TRBJ2-1
v_gene: TRBV29-1
d_gene: TRBD2
len: 14
CDR3aa: CSGSTSGRYNEQFF

j_gene: TRBJ2-1
v_gene: TRBV7-9
d_gene: .
len: 16
CDR3aa: CASSPRPGLGYNEQFF

j_gene: TRBJ1-1
v_gene: TRBV25-1
d_gene: TRBD1
len: 17
CDR3aa: CASSSHPGQGVGTEAFF

j_gene: TRBJ2-5
v_gene: TRBV6-5
d_gene: .
len: 12
CDR3aa: CASSYSGETQYF

j_gene: TRBJ2-3
v_gene: TRBV11-2
d_gene: .
len: 17
CDR3aa: CASSFNWLRTSTDTQYF

j_gene: TRBJ2-2
v_gene: TRBV30
d_gene: .
len: 13
CDR3aa: CAWDRQGTGELFF

j_gene: TRBJ2-5
v_gene: TRBV2
d_gene: .
len: 12
CDR3aa: CASRDSLETQYF

j_gene: TRBJ2-3
v_gene: TRBV11-1
d_gene: TRBD2
len: 15
CDR3aa: CASSLSGTHTDTQYF

j_gene: TRBJ1-1
v_gene: TRBV6-4
d_gene: .
len: 13
CDR3aa: CATSQGPNTEAFF

j_gene: TRBJ2-3
v_gene: TRBV27
d_gene: TRBD2
len: 17
CDR3aa: CASSLSPPSSGRDTQYF

j_gene: TRBJ1-2
v_gene: TRBV30
d_gene: .
len: 14
CDR3aa: CAWSYRGVEGGYTF

j_gene: TRBJ1-1
v_gene: TRBV12-5
d_gene: .
len: 14
CDR3aa: CASGLVPANTEAFF

j_gene: TRBJ2-3
v_gene: TRBV30
d_gene: .
len: 12
CDR3aa: CAWSLYTDTQYF